This TCR beta chain was identified during a study of blood T cells in healthy people across ages. CDR3 length equals 13 residues. The V and J ends lost 5 bases and 2 bases respectively, with 9 bases between them. Germline CDR1 reads PRHDT; CDR2 reads FYEKMQ (reference sequence). PCR was performed a second time for about 7 to 11 cycles using a sample-barcoded 5' primer and a J-beta primer mix. Via MiXCR, TCRdb re-called the 5' RACE reads, giving one row per CDR3 protein. The sample lists about 650,000 distinct CDR3 sequences, approximately 29% occurring once. The V gene is TRBV13, the J gene TRBJ2-5; no definite D call. The sequenced sample was blood. The receptor was derived from a woman older than 75 in good health. CDR3 sequence reads: CASSQEMQETQYF. DNA of the CDR3: TGTGCCAGCAGCCAAGAAATGCAAGAGACCCAGTACTTC. The full variable domain, completed using reference TRBV13 and TRBJ2-5, is AAGVIQSPRHLIKEKRETATLKCYPIPRHDTVYWYQQGPGQDPQFLISFYEKMQSDKGSIPDRFSAQQFSDYHSELNMSSLELGDSALYFCASSQEMQETQYFGPGTRLLVL.